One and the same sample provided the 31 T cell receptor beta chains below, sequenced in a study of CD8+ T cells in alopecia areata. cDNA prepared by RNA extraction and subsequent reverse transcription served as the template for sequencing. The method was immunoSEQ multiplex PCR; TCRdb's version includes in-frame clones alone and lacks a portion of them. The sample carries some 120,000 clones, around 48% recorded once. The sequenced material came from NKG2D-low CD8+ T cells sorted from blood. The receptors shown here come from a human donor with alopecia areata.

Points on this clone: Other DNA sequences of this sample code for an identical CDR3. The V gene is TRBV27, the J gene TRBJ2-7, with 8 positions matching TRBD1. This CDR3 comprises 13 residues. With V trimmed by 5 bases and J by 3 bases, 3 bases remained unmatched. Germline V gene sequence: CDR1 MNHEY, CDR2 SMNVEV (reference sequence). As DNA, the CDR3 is TGTGCCAGCAGTCCCGGGACAGGCTACGAGCAGTACTTC. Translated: CASSPGTGYEQYF.

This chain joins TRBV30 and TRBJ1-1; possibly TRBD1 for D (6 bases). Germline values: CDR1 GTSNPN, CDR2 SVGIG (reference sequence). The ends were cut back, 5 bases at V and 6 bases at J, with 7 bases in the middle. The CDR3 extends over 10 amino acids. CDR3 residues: CAWGQPEAFF. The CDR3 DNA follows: TGTGCCTGGGGACAGCCTGAAGCTTTCTTT.

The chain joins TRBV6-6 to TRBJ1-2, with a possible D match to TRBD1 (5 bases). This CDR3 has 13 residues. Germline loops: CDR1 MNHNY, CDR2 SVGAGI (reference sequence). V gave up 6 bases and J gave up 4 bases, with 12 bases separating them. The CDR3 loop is CASSSGGGYGYTF. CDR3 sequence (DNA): TGTGCCAGCAGCTCGGGGGGGGGCTATGGCTACACCTTC.

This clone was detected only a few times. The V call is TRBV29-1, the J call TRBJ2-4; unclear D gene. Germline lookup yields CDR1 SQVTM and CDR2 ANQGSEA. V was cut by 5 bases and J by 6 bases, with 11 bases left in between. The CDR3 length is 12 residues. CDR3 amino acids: CSVLVGRNIQYF. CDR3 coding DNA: TGCAGCGTTCTAGTGGGAAGAAACATTCAGTACTTC.

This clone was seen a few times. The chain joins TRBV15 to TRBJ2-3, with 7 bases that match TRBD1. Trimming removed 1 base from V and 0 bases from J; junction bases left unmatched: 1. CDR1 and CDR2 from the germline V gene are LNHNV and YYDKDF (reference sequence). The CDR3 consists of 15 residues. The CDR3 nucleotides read TGTGCCACCAGCAGAGGACAGGGAAGCACAGATACGCAGTATTTT. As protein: CATSRGQGSTDTQYF.

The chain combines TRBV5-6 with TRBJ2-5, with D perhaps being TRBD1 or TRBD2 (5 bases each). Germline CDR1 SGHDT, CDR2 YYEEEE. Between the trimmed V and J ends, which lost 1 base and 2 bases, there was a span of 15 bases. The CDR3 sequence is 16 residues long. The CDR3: CASSLIRDGYQETQYF. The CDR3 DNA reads TGTGCCAGCAGCTTGATCCGGGACGGGTATCAAGAGACCCAGTACTTC.

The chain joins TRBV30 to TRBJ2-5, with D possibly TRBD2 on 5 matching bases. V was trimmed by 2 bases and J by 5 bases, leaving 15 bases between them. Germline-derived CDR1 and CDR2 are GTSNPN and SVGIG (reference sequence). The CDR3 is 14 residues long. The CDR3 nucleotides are TGTGCCTGGAGTCCGGGAAGTGGTCGGGAGACCCAGTACTTC. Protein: CAWSPGSGRETQYF.

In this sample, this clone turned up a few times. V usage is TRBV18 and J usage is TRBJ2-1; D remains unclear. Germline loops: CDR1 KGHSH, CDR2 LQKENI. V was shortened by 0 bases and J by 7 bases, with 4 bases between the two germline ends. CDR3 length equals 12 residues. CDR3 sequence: CASSPPANEQFF. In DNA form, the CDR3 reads TGTGCCAGCTCACCACCCGCGAATGAGCAGTTCTTC.

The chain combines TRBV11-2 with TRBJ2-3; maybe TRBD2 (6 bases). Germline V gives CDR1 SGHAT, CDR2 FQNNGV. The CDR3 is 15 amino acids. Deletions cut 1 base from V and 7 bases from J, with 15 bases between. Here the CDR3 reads CASSLGFGTPNTQYF. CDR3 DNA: TGTGCCAGCAGCTTAGGTTTCGGGACTCCCAATACGCAGTATTTT. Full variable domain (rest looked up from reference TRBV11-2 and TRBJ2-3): EAGVAQSPRYKIIEKRQSVAFWCNPISGHATLYWYQQILGQGPKLLIQFQNNGVVDDSQLPKDRFSAERLKGVDSTLKIQPAKLEDSAVYLCASSLGFGTPNTQYFGPGTRLTVL.

The CDR3 sequence is CSVEMGQLYEQYF. The CDR3 DNA reads TGCAGCGTTGAAATGGGACAACTCTACGAGCAGTACTTC. V and J are TRBV29-1 and TRBJ2-5; TRBD1 is a possible D gene (6 bases). With the DNA end fitting TRBJ2-7 better, the J assignment may be wrong. This CDR3 spans 13 amino acids. Germline CDR1 reads SQVTM; CDR2 reads ANQGSEA.

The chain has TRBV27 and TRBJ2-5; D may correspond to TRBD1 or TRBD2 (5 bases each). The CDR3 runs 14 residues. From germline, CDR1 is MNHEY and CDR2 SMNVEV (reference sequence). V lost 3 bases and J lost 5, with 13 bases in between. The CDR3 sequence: CASSFAGALETQYF. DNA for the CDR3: TGTGCCAGCAGTTTTGCCGGGGCCCTGGAGACCCAGTACTTC.

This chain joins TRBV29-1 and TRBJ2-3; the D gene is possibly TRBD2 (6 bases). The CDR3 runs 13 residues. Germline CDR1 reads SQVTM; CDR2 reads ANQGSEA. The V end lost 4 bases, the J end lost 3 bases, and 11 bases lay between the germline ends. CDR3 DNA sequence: TGCAGCGTTGCGGGACTGAGGACAGATACGCAGTATTTT. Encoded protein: CSVAGLRTDTQYF.

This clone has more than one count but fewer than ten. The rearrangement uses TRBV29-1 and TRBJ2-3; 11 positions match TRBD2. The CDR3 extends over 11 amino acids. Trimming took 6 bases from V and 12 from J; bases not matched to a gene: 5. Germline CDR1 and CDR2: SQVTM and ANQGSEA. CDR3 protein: CSVRLAGKQYF. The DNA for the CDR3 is TGCAGCGTAAGACTAGCGGGGAAACAGTATTTT.

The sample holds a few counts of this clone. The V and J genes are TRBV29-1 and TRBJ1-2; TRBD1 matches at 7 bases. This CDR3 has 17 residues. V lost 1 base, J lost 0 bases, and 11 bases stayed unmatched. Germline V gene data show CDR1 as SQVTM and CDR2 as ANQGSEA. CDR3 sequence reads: CSVEGEGAAFPNYGYTF. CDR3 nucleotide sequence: TGCAGCGTTGAAGGGGAGGGGGCCGCCTTCCCTAACTATGGCTACACCTTC.

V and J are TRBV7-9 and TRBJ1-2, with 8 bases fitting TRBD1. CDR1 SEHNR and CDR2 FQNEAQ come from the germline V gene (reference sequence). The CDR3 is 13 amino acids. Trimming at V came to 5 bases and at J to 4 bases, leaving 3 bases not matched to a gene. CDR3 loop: CASSPGTGYGYTF. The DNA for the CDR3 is TGTGCCAGCAGCCCAGGGACAGGCTATGGCTACACCTTC.

The CDR3 reads CAWSVPQGLKTQYF. The CDR3 region has the DNA TGTGCCTGGAGTGTACCTCAGGGGTTGAAGACCCAGTACTTC. The chain joins TRBV30 to TRBJ2-5, with D possibly TRBD1 on 6 matching bases. Germline V gives CDR1 GTSNPN, CDR2 SVGIG (reference sequence). The CDR3 loop spans 14 amino acids. Between the trimmed V and J ends, which lost 0 bases and 6 bases, there was a span of 14 bases.

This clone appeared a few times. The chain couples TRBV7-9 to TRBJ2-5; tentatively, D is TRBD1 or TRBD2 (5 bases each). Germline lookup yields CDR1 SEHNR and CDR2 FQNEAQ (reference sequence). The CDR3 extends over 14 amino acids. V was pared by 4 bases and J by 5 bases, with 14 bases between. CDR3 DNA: TGTGCCAGCAGCTCAGAGAGGGGCATGGAGACCCAGTACTTC. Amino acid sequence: CASSSERGMETQYF.

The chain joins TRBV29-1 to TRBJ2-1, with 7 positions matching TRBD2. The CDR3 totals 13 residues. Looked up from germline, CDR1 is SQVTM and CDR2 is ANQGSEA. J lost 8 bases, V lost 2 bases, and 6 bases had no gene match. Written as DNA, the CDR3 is TGCAGCGTTGAATCGGGGGGAACGGATGAGCAGTTCTTC. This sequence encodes CSVESGGTDEQFF.

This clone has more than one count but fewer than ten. In nucleotides, the CDR3 is TGTGCCAGCAGTCCCAGCGATTTGAACACTGAAGCTTTCTTT. Its protein is CASSPSDLNTEAFF. This rearrangement joins TRBV28 to TRBJ1-1, with no clear D. CDR3 length: 14 amino acids. The germline CDR1 and CDR2 sequences are MDHEN and SYDVKM. Trimming removed 5 bases from V and 0 bases from J, with 10 bases in between. Based on the CDR3 plus reference TRBV28 and TRBJ1-1, the full variable domain is DVKVTQSSRYLVKRTGEKVFLECVQDMDHENMFWYRQDPGLGLRLIYFSYDVKMKEKGDIPEGYSVSREKKERFSLILESASTNQTSMYLCASSPSDLNTEAFFGQGTRLTVV.

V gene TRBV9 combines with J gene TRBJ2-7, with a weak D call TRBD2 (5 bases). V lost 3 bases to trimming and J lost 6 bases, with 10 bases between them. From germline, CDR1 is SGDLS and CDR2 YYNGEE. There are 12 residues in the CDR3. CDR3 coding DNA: TGTGCCAGCAGCGCGCCCCGGGGCGAGCAGTACTTC. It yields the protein CASSAPRGEQYF.

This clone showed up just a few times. The CDR3: CASSFRDRDQETQYF. The CDR3 region has the DNA TGTGCCAGCAGTTTTCGAGACAGGGATCAAGAGACCCAGTACTTC. The rearrangement joins TRBV28 to TRBJ2-5; TRBD1 agrees at 7 bases. The CDR3 loop spans 15 amino acids. The V and J ends lost 3 bases and 2 bases, in that order; junction bases with no gene match: 6. Germline V gives CDR1 MDHEN, CDR2 SYDVKM.

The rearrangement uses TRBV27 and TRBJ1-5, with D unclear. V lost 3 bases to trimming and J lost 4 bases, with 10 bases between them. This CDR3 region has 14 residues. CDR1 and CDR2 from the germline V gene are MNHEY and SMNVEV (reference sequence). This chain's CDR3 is CASSFFGTNQPQHF. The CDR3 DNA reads TGTGCCAGCAGTTTCTTTGGAACGAATCAGCCCCAGCATTTT.

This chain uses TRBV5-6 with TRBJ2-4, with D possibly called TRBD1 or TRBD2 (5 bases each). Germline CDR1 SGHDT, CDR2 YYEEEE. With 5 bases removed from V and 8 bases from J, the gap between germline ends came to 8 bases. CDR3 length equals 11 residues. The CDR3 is CASSMGDIQYF. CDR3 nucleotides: TGTGCCAGCAGTATGGGGGACATTCAGTACTTC.

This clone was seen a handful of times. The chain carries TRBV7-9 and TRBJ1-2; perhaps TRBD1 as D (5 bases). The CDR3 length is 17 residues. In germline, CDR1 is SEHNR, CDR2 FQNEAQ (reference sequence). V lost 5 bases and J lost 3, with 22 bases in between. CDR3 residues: CASSRSRGEEGDYGYTF. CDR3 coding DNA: TGTGCCAGCAGCCGATCTCGAGGGGAAGAGGGTGACTATGGCTACACCTTC.

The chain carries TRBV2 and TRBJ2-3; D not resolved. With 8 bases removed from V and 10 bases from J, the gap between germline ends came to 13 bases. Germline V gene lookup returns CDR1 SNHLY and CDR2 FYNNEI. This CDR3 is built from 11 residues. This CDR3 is CASPTPDAQYF. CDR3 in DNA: TGTGCCAGCCCCACCCCTGATGCGCAGTATTTT.

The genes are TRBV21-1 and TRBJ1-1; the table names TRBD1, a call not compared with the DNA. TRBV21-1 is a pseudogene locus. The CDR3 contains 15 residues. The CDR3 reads CASSKSGQGRTEAFF. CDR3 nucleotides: TGTGCCAGCAGCAAATCGGGACAGGGGAGGACTGAAGCTTTCTTT.

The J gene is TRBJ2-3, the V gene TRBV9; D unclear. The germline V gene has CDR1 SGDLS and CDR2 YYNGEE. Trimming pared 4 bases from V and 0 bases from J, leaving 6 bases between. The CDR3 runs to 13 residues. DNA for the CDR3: TGTGCCAGCAGCTTGACTAGCACAGATACGCAGTATTTT. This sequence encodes CASSLTSTDTQYF.

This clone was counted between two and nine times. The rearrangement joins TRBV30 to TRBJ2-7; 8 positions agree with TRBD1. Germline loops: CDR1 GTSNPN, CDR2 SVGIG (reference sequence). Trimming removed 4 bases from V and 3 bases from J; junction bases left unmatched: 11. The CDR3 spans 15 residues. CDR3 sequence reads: CAWTDAPGQVYEQYF. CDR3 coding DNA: TGTGCCTGGACCGACGCCCCGGGACAGGTCTACGAGCAGTACTTC.

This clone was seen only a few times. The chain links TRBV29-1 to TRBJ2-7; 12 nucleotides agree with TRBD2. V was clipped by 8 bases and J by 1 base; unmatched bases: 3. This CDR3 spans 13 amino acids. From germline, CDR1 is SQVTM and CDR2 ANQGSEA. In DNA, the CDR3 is TGCAGCACTGGGACTAGCGGGTCCTACGAGCAGTACTTC. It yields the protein CSTGTSGSYEQYF.

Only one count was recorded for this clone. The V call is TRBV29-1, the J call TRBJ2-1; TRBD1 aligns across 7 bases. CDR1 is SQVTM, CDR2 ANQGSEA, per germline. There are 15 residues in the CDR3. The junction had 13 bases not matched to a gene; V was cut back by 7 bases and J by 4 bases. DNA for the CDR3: TGCAGCGGTGGAGCCGGGACAGCCGAATACAATGAGCAGTTCTTC. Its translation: CSGGAGTAEYNEQFF.

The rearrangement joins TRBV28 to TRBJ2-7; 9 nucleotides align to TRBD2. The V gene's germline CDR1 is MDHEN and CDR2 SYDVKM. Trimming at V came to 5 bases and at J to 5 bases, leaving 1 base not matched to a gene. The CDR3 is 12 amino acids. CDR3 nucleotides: TGTGCCAGCAGTCTAGCGGGACACGAGCAGTACTTC. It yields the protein CASSLAGHEQYF.